This TCR beta chain was found in a study of CD8 T cells in ankylosing spondylitis. General study points: In ankylosing spondylitis blood, a motif of roughly 8 highly homologous TCR beta variants appeared characteristic. Both synovial fluid and blood in reactive arthritis had previously been reported to carry some motif variants.

Germline V gives CDR1 DFQATT, CDR2 SNEGSKA (reference sequence). The ends were cut back, 6 bases at V and 3 bases at J, with 17 bases in the middle. The CDR3 contains 14 residues. As to this clonotype: Its antigen is undetermined.

Researchers built TCR beta libraries using quantitative 5'-RACE with molecular barcodes. TCRdb re-derived calls from the 5' RACE reads in MiXCR, one entry per CDR3 protein. Among under 850,000 distinct CDR3 sequences listed, 15% to 20% were seen once. The clonotype comes from a male donor with ankylosing spondylitis. What was sequenced was blood, either unsorted or a sorted T cell fraction (not recorded which). This chain joins TRBV20-1 and TRBJ1-1, with D possibly matching TRBD1 (5 bases). The CDR3 DNA is TGCAGTGCCCGGGGTAGCAGGGCCTACACTGAAGCTTTCTTT. It specifies CSARGSRAYTEAFF.